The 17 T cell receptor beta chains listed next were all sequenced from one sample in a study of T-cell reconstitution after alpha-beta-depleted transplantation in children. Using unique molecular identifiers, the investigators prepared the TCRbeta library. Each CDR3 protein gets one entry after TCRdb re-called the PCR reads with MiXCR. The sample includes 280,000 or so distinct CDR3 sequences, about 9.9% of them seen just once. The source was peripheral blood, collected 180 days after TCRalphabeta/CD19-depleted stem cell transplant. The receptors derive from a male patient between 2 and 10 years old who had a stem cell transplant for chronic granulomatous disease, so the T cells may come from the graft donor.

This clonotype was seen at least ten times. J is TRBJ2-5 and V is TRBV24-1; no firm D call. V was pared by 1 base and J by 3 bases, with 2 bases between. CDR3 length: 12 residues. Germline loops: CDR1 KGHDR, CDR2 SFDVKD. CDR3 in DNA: TGTGCCACCAGTGATTTAGAAGAGACCCAGTACTTC. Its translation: CATSDLEETQYF.

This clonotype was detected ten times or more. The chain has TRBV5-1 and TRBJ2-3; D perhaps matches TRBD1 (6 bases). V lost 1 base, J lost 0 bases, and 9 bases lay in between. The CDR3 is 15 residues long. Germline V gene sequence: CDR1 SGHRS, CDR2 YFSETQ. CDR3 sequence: CASSLRGSSTDTQYF. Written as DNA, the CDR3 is TGCGCCAGCAGCTTGAGGGGGTCTAGCACAGATACGCAGTATTTT.

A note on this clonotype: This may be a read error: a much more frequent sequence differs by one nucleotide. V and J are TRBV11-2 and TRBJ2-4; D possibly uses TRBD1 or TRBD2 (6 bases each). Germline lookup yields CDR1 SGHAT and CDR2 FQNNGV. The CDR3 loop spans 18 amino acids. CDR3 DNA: TGTGCCAGCAGCTTAGAGGGGGGCGCCCAAGCGCTTCTGGACATTCTGTACTTC. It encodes CASSLEGGAQALLDILYF.

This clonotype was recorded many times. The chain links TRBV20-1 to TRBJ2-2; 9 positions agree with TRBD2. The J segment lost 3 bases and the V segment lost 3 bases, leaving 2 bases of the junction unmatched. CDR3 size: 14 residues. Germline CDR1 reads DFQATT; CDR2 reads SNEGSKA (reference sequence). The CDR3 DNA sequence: TGCAGTGCTAGTCGCGGGAGGGACACCGGGGAGCTGTTTTTT. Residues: CSASRGRDTGELFF.

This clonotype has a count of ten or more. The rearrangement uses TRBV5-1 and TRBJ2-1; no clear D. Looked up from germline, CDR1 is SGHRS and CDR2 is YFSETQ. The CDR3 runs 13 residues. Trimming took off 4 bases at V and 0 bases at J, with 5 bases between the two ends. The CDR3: CASSTISYNEQFF. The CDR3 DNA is TGCGCCAGCAGCACTATCTCCTACAATGAGCAGTTCTTC.

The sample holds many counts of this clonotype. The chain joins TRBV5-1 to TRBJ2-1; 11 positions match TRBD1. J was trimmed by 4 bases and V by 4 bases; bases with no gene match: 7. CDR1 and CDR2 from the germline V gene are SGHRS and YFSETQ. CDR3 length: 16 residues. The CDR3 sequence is CASSPGDRGFYNEQFF. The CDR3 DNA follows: TGCGCCAGCAGCCCGGGGGACAGGGGGTTTTACAATGAGCAGTTCTTC.

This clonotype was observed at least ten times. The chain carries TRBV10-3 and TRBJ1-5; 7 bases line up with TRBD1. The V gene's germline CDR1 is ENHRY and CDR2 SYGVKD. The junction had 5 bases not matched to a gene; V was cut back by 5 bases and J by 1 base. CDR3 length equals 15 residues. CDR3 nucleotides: TGTGCCATCAGTCACAGGGGTGGCAGCAATCAGCCCCAGCATTTT. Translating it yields CAISHRGGSNQPQHF.

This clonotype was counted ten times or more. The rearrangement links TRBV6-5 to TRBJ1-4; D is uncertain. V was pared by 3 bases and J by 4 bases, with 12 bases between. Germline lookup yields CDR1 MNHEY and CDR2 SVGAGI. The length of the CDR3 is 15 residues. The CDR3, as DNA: TGTGCCAGCAGTTATTCGGGGTCGGTTAATGAAAAACTGTTTTTT. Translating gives CASSYSGSVNEKLFF.

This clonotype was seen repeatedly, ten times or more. In nucleotides, the CDR3 is TGTGCCAGCAAAGTAGCGGGAGCCAACACCGGGGAGCTGTTTTTT. Encoded protein: CASKVAGANTGELFF. J is TRBJ2-2 and V is TRBV3-1, with 9 bases that match TRBD2. The CDR3 is made up of 15 amino acids. Trimming took 7 bases from V and 2 from J; bases not matched to a gene: 5. The germline gives CDR1 LGHDT, CDR2 YNNKEL (reference sequence).

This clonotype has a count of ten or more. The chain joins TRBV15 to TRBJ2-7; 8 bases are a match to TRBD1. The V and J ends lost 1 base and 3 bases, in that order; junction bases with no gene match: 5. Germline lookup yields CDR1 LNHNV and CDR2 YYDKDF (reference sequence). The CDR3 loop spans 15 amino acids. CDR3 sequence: CATSRAEQGVYEQYF. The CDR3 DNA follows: TGTGCCACCAGCAGAGCGGAACAGGGGGTCTACGAGCAGTACTTC.

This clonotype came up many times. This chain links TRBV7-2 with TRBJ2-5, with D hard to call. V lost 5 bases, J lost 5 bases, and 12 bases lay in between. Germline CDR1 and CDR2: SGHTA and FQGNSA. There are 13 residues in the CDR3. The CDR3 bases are TGTGCCAGCAGCCTGGGCGGCCGGGAGACCCAGTACTTC. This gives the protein CASSLGGRETQYF.

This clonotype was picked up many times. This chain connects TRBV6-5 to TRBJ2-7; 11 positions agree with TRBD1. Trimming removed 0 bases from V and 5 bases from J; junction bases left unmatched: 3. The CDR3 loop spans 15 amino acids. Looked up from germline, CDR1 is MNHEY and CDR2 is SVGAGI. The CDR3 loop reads CASSYSGQGANEQYF. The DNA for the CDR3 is TGTGCCAGCAGTTACTCAGGACAGGGGGCCAACGAGCAGTACTTC.

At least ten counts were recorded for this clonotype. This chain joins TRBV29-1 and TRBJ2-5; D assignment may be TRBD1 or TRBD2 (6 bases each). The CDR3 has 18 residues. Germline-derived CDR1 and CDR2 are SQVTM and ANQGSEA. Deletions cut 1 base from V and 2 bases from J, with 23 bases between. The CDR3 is CSVEGAGASEEGQETQYF. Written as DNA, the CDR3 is TGCAGCGTTGAAGGAGCAGGGGCTAGCGAGGAGGGACAAGAGACCCAGTACTTC.

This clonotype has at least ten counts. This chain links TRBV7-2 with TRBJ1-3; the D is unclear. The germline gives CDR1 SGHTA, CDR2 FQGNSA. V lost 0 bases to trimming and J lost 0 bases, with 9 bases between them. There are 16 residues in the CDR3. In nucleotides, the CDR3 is TGTGCCAGCAGCTTAGCGTGGCAGAGCTCTGGAAACACCATATATTTT. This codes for CASSLAWQSSGNTIYF.

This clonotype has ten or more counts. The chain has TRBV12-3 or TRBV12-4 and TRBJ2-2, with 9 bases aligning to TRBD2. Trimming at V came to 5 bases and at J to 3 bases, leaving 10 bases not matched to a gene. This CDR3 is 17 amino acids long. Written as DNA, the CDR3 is TGTGCCAGCAGTCGCCTAGCGGGAATGGGCCACACCGGGGAGCTGTTTTTT. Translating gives CASSRLAGMGHTGELFF.

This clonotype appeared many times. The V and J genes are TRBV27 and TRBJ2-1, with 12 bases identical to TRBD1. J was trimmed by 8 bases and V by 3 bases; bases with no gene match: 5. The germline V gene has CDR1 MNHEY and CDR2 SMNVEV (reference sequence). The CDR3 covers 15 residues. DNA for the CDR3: TGTGCCAGCAGTTTGGGACAGGGGGCTAGGGATGAGCAGTTCTTC. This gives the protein CASSLGQGARDEQFF.

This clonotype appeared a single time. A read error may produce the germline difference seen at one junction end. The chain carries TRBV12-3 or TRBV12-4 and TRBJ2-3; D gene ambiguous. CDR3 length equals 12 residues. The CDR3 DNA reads TGTGCCAGCAGTTTAGACTTAGATATGCAGTATTTT. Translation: CASSLDLDMQYF.